The T cell receptor (beta chain) described here comes from a study of T-cell reconstitution after alpha-beta-depleted transplantation in children. Study-wide points: T cells produced anew were the main source of T-cell counts and diversity one year after transplant. Several hundred rapidly expanded clones from non-depleted graft cells reportedly supplied alpha-beta T cells about two months post-transplant. Several patients had high TCRbeta diversity at day 60; it came from surviving recipient T cells and thymic progenitors.

Germline loops: CDR1 SGDLS, CDR2 YYNGEE. The CDR3 extends over 20 amino acids. With 0 bases clipped from V and 3 bases from J, the junction kept 14 bases outside the gene matches. Remarks on this clonotype: Its antigen is unidentified.

Molecular barcoding with unique molecular identifiers was used for the TCRbeta library. One entry per CDR3 protein results from TCRdb running MiXCR on the PCR reads. The sample lists fewer than 550,000 distinct CDR3 sequences, about an eighth occurring once. This sequence originates from a female patient between 2 and 15 years old who had a stem cell transplant for aplastic anemia, so the T cells may come from the graft donor. Sequencing used PBMCs, mostly from graft donor cells, obtained 180 days after TCRalphabeta/CD19-depleted stem cell transplant. The chain employs TRBV9 and TRBJ2-6, with 8 bases lining up with TRBD2. The CDR3 sequence is CASSVDRTAGGSRGANVLTF. CDR3 nucleotide sequence: TGTGCCAGCAGCGTAGACCGTACCGCGGGAGGTAGTCGTGGGGCCAACGTCCTGACTTTC. The whole variable domain, remainder taken from reference TRBV9 and TRBJ2-6, is DSGVTQTPKHLITATGQRVTLRCSPRSGDLSVYWYQQSLDQGLQFLIQYYNGEERAKGNILERFSAQQFPDLHSELNLSSLELGDSALYFCASSVDRTAGGSRGANVLTFGAGSRLTVL.